This T cell receptor beta chain was documented in a study of identifying expanded T cells in peripheral blood. This CDR3 is built from 16 residues. Trimming cost V 2 bases and J 0 bases, with 10 bases left between them. CDR1 is MNHEY, CDR2 SVGAGI, per germline. TCRdb's table, derived via immunoSEQ multiplex PCR, lists solely in-frame clones and lacks some. The table has about 84,000 clones, more than 75% seen once. This chain links TRBV6-5 with TRBJ1-4; D ambiguous. The sequence derives from a person aged 18-69 years in good health. Source material: blood. The CDR3 region is CASSYRVPATNEKLFF. In nucleotides, the CDR3 is TGTGCCAGCAGTTACCGGGTACCCGCAACTAATGAAAAACTGTTTTTT.